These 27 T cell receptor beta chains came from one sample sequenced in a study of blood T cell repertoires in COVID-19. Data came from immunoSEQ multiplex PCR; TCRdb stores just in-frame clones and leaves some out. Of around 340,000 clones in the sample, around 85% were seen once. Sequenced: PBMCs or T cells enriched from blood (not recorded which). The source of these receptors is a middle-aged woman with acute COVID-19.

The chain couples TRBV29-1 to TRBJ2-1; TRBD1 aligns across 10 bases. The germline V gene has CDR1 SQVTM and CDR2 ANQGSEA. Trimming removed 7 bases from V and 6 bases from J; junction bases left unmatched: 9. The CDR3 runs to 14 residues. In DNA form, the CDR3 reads TGCAGCGCTAGCCGGGACAGGGGTGTCAATGAGCAGTTCTTC. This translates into CSASRDRGVNEQFF.

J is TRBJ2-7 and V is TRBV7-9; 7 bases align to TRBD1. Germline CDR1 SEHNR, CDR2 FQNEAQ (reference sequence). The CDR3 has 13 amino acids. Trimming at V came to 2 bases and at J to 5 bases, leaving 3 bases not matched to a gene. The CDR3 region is CASSLNRGNEQYF. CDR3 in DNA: TGTGCCAGCAGCTTAAACAGGGGTAACGAGCAGTACTTC.

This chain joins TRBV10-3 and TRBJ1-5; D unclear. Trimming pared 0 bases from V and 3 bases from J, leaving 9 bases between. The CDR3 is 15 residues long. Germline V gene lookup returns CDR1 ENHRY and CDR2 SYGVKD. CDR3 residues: CAISESSGNNQPQHF. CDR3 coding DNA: TGTGCCATCAGTGAGTCGTCCGGGAACAATCAGCCCCAGCATTTT.

The CDR3, as DNA: TGTGCCAGCAGTTTATATGGGCGGGGAGGGCATGGCTACACCTTC. Amino acid sequence: CASSLYGRGGHGYTF. The V gene is TRBV27, the J gene TRBJ1-2; unclear D gene. Trimming shortened V by 1 base and J by 6 bases, and 15 bases separated the two germline ends. The germline gives CDR1 MNHEY, CDR2 SMNVEV (reference sequence). The CDR3 runs to 15 residues.

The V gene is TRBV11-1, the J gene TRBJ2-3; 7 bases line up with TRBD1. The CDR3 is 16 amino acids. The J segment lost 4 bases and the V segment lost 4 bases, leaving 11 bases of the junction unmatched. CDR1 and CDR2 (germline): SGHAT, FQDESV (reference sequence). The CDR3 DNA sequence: TGTGCCAGCAGCTCCACCCGGGGACAGTTTGCAGATACGCAGTATTTT. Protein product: CASSSTRGQFADTQYF.

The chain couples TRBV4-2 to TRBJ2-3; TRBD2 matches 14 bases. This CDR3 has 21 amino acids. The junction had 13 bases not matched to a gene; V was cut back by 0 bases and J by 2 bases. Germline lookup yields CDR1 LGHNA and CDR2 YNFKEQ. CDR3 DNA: TGTGCCAGCAGCCAAGAATTAGCAGGACTAGCGGGAGGTACGTCCACAGATACGCAGTATTTT. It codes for CASSQELAGLAGGTSTDTQYF.

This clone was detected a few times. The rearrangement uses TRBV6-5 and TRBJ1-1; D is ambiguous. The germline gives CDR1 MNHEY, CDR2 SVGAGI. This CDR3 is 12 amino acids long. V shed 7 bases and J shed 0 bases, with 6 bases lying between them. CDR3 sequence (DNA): TGTGCCAGCAAATTTATGAACACTGAAGCTTTCTTT. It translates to CASKFMNTEAFF.

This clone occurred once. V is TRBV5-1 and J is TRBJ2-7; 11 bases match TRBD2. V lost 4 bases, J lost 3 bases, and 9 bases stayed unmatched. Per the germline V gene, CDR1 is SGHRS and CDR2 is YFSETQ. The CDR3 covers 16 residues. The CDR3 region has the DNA TGCGCCAGCAGCCTATCACTAGCGGGAGAAAGCTACGAGCAGTACTTC. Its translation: CASSLSLAGESYEQYF.

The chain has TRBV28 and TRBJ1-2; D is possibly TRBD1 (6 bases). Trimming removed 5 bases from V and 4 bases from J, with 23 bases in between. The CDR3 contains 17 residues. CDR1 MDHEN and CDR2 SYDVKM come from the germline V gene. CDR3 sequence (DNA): TGTGCCAGCAGTACTTTCGGGGGGGCGTCCGATGGCTATGGCTACACCTTC. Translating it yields CASSTFGGASDGYGYTF.

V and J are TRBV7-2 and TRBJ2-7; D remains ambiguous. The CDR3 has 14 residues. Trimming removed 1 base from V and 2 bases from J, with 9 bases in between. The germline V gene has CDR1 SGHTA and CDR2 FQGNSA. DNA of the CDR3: TGTGCCAGCAGCTTAGATACTTTCACCTACGAGCAGTACTTC. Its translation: CASSLDTFTYEQYF.

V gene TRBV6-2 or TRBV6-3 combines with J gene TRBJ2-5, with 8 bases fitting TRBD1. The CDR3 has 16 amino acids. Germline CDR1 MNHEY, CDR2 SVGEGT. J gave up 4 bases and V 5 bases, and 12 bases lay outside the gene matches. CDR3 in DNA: TGTGCCAGCAGTCCCCGTTGGACAGGGAGATTAGAGACCCAGTACTTC. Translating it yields CASSPRWTGRLETQYF.

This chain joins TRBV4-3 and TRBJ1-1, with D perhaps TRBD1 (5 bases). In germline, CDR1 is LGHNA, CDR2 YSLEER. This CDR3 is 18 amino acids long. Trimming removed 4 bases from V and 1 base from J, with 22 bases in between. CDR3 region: CASSPKAGLRPPNTEAFF. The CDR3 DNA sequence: TGCGCCAGCAGCCCCAAAGCGGGACTCCGACCGCCGAACACTGAAGCTTTCTTT.

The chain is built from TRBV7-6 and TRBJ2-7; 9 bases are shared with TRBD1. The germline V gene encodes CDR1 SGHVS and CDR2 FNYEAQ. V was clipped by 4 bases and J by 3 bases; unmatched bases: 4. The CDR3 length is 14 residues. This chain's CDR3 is CASSSRTGDYEQYF. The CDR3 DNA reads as TGTGCCAGCAGCTCCCGGACAGGGGACTACGAGCAGTACTTC.

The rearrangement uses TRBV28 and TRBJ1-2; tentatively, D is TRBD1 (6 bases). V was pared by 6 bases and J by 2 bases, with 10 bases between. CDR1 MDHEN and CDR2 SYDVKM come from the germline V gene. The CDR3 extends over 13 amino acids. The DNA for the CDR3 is TGTGCCAGCAGACTAGACAGGAACTATGGCTACACCTTC. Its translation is CASRLDRNYGYTF.

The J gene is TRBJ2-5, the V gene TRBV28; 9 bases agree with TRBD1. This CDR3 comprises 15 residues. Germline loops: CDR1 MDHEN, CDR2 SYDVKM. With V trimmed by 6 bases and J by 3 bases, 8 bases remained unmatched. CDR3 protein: CASRYRDRVEETQYF. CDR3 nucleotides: TGTGCCAGCAGATACCGGGACAGGGTAGAAGAGACCCAGTACTTC.

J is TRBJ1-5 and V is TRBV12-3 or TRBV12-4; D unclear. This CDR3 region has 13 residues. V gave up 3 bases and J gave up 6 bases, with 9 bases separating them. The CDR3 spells CASSLSSGQPQHF. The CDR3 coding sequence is TGTGCCAGCAGTTTGAGTTCCGGTCAGCCCCAGCATTTT.

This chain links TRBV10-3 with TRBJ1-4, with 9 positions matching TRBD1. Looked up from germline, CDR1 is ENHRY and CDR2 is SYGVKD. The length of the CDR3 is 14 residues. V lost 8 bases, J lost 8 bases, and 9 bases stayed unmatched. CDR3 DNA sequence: TGTGCCATCGGACAGGACAGGGGAGGCGAAAAACTGTTTTTT. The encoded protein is CAIGQDRGGEKLFF.

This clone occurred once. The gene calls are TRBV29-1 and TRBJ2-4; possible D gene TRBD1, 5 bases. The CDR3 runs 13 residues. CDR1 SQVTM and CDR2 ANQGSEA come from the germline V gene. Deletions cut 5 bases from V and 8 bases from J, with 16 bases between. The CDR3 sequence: CSVSFKGLDIQYF. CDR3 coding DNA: TGCAGCGTTTCATTCAAGGGGTTGGACATTCAGTACTTC.

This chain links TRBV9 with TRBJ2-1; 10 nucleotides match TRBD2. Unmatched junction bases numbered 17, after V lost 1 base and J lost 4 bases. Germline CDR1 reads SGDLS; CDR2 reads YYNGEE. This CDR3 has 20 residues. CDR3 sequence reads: CASSVRAVLAGEGSYNEQFF. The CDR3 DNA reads TGTGCCAGCAGCGTAAGGGCCGTCCTAGCGGGAGAGGGGTCTTACAATGAGCAGTTCTTC.

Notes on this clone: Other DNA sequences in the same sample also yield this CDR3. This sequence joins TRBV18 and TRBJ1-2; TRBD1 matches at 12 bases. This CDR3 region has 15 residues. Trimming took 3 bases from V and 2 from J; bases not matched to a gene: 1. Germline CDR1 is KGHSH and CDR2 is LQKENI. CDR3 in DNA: TGTGCCAGCTCACCTGGGACAGGGGGCAACTATGGCTACACCTTC. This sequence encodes CASSPGTGGNYGYTF.

The CDR3 sequence is CASNLLVESYEQYF. CDR3 nucleotides: TGCGCCAGCAACCTCTTGGTGGAGTCCTACGAGCAGTACTTC. The J gene is TRBJ2-7, the V gene TRBV10-1; D uncertain. In germline, CDR1 is WNHNN, CDR2 SYGVQD (reference sequence). The length of the CDR3 is 14 residues. Trimming stripped 7 bases from V and 1 base from J, with 14 bases between.

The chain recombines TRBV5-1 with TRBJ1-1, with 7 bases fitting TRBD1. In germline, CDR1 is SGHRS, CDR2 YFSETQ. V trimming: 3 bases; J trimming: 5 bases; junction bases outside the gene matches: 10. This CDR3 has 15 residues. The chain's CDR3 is CASSWESGTVTEAFF. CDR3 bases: TGCGCCAGCAGCTGGGAGTCCGGGACAGTAACTGAAGCTTTCTTT.

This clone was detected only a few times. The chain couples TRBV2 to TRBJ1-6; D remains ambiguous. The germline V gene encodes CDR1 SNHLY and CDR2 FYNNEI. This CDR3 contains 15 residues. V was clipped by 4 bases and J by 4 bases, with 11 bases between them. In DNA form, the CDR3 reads TGTGCCAGCAGTGGGGAGCAGATTTATAATTCACCCCTCCACTTT. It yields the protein CASSGEQIYNSPLHF.

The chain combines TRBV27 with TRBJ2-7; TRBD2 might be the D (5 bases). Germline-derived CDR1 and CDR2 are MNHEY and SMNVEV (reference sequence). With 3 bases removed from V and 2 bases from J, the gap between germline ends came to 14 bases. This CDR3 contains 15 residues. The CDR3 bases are TGTGCCAGCAGTTTGTTTGGTGGGAGTCCCTACGAGCAGTACTTC. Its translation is CASSLFGGSPYEQYF.

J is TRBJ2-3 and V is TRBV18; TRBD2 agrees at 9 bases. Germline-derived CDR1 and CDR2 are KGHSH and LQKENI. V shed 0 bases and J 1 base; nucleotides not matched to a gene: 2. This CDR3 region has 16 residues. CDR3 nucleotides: TGTGCCAGCTCACCACCGTTAGCGGGGGGCACAGATACGCAGTATTTT. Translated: CASSPPLAGGTDTQYF. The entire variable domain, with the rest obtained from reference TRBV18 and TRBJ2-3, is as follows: NAGVMQNPRHLVRRRGQEARLRCSPMKGHSHVYWYRQLPEEGLKFMVYLQKENIIDESGMPKERFSAEFPKEGPSILRIQQVVRGDSAAYFCASSPPLAGGTDTQYFGPGTRLTVL.

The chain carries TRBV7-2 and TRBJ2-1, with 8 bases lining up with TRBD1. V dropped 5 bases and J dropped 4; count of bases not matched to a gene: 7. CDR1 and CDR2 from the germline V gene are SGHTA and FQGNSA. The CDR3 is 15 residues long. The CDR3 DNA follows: TGTGCCAGCAGCCAAACCGGGACAGGATACAATGAGCAGTTCTTC. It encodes CASSQTGTGYNEQFF.

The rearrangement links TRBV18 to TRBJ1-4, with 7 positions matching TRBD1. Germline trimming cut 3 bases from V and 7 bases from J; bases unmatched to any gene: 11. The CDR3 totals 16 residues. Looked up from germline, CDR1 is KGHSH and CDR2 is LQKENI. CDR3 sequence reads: CASSPIGTARSEKLFF. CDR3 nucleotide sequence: TGTGCCAGCTCACCCATTGGGACAGCTCGGTCTGAAAAACTGTTTTTT.